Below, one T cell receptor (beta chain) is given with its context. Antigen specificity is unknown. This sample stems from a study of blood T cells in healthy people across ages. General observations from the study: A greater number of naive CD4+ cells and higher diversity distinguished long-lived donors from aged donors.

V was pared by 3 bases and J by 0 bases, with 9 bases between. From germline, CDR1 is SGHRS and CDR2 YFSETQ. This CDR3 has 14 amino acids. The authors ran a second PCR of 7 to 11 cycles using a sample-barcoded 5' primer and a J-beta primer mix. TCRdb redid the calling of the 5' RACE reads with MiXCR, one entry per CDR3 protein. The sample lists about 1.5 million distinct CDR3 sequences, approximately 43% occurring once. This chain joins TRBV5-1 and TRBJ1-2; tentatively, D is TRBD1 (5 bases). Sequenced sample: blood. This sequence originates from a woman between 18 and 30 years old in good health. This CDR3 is CASSSTASNYGYTF. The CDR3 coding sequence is TGCGCCAGCAGCTCGACAGCGTCTAACTATGGCTACACCTTC.